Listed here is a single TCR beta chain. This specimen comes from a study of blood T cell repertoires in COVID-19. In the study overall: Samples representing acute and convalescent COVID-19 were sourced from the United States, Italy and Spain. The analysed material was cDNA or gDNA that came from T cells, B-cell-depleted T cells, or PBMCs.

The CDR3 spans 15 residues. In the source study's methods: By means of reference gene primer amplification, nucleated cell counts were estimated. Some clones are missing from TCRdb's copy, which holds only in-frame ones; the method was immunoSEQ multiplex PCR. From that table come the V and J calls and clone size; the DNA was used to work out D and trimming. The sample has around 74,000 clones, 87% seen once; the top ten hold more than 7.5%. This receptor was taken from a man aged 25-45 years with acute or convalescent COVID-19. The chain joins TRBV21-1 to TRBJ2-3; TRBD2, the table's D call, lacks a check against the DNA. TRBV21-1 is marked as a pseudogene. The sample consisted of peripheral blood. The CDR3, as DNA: TGTGCCAGCAGCAAAGCGGAGGGTGGCACAGATACGCAGTATTTT. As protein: CASSKAEGGTDTQYF.